Reported below is one T cell receptor beta chain. Its antigen remains unknown. These data come from a study of CD8+ T cells in alopecia areata. On the study more broadly: Treated individuals took tofacitinib by mouth, 5 to 10 mg twice daily. Study-wide results and caveats: Clonality in the scalp and expanded CD8+ clones ranked among the top 100 were significantly decreased by tofacitinib. Amid tofacitinib therapy, many expanded lesional clones stayed present in scalp and blood. Normal skin's resident alphabeta T cells are sequenced alongside lesional scalp T cells.

Sequencing relied on a cDNA template that was reverse transcribed from extracted RNA. The assay was immunoSEQ multiplex PCR, and TCRdb's table has in-frame clones only and misses some. The sample carries fewer than 250,000 clones, over 55% recorded once. Treatment of the sample: oral pan-JAK inhibitor, 5-10 mg twice daily. The sample was CD4+ T cells sorted from blood, taken at week 24, from a patient treated with tofacitinib. This clonotype was obtained from a human donor with alopecia areata.

CDR3 coding DNA: TGCGCCAGCAGCTTGGCCCGACAGGGCCACGAGCAGTACTTC. It specifies CASSLARQGHEQYF. V usage is TRBV5-1 and J usage is TRBJ2-7; TRBD1 matches 7 bases. CDR1 is SGHRS and CDR2 is YFSETQ in the germline V gene. The CDR3 consists of 14 residues. The V segment lost 0 bases and the J segment 5 bases; nucleotides outside the gene matches: 5.